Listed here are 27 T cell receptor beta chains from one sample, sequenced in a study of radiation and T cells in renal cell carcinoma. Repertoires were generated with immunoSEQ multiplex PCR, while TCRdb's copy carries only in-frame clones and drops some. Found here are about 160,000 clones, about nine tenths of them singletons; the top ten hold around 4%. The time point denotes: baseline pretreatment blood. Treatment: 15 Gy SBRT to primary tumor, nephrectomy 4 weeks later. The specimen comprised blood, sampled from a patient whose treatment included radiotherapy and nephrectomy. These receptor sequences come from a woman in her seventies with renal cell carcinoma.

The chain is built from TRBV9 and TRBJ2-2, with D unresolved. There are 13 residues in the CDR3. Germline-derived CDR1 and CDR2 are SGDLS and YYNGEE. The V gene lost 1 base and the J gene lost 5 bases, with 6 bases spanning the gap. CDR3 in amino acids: CASSVSQTGELFF. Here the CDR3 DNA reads TGTGCCAGCAGCGTATCGCAGACCGGGGAGCTGTTTTTT.

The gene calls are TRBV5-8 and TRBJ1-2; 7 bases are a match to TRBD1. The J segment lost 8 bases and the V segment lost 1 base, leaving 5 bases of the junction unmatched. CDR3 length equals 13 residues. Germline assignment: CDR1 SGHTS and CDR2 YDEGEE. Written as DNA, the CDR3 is TGTGCCAGCAGCTTGAGACAGGGAGGAGGCTACACCTTC. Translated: CASSLRQGGGYTF.

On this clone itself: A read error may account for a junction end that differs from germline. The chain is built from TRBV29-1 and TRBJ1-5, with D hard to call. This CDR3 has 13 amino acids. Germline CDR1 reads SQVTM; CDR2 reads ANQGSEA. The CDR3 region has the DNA TGCAGCGTTGAATGGGGAAGCAATCAGCTCCAGCATTTT. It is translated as CSVEWGSNQLQHF.

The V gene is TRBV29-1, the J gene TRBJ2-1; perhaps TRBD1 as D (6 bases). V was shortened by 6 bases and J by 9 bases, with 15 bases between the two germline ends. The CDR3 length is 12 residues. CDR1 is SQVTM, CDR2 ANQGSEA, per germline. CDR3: CSVTNGTREQFF. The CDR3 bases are TGCAGCGTAACGAACGGGACACGTGAGCAGTTCTTC.

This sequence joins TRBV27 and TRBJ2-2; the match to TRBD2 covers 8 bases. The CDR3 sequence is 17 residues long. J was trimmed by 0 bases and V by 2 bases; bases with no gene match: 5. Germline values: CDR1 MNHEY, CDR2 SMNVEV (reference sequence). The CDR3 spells CASSLASGGPNTGELFF. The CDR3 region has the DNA TGTGCCAGCAGTTTAGCCAGCGGGGGACCGAACACCGGGGAGCTGTTTTTT.

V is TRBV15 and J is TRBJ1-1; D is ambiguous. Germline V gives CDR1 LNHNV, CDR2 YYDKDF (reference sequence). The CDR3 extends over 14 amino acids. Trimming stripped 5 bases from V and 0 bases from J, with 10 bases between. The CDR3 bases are TGTGCCACCAGCCCCCGAAGTTTGAACACTGAAGCTTTCTTT. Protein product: CATSPRSLNTEAFF.

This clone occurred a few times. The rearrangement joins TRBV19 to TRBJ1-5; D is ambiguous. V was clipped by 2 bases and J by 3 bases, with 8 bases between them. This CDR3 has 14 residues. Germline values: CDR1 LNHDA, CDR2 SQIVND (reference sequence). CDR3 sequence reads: CASSILSYNQPQHF. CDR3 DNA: TGTGCCAGTAGTATATTAAGTTACAATCAGCCCCAGCATTTT.

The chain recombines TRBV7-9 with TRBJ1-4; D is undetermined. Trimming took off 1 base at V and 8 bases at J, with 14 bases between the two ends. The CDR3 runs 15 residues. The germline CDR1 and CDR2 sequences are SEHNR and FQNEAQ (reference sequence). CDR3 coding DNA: TGTGCCAGCAGCTTAGGGCTCCAGGTCGGAGAAAAACTGTTTTTT. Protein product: CASSLGLQVGEKLFF.

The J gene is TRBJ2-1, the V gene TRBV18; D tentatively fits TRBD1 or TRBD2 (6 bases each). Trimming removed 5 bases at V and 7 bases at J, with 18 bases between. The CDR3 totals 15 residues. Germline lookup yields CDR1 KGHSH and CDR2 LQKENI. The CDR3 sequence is CASSKEGGGRNEQFF. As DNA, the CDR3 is TGTGCCAGCTCAAAGGAGGGGGGCGGAAGGAATGAGCAGTTCTTC. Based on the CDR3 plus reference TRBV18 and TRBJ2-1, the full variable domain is NAGVMQNPRHLVRRRGQEARLRCSPMKGHSHVYWYRQLPEEGLKFMVYLQKENIIDESGMPKERFSAEFPKEGPSILRIQQVVRGDSAAYFCASSKEGGGRNEQFFGPGTRLTVL.

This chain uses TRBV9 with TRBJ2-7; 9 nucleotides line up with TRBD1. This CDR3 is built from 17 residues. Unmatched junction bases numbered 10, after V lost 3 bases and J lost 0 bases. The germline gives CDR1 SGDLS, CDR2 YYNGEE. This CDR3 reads CASSEGPGGQGSYEQYF. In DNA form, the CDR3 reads TGTGCCAGCAGCGAGGGGCCAGGGGGACAGGGCTCCTACGAGCAGTACTTC. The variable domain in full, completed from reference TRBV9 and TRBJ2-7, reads DSGVTQTPKHLITATGQRVTLRCSPRSGDLSVYWYQQSLDQGLQFLIQYYNGEERAKGNILERFSAQQFPDLHSELNLSSLELGDSALYFCASSEGPGGQGSYEQYFGPGTRLTVT.

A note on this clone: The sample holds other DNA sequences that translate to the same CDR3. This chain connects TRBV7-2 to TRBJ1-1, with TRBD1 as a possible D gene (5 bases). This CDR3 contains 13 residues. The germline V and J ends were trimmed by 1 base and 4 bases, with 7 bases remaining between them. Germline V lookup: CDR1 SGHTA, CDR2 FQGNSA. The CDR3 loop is CASSLDGGTEAFF. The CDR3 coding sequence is TGTGCCAGCAGCTTAGACGGGGGCACTGAAGCTTTCTTT. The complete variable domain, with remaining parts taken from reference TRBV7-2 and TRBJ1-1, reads GAGVSQSPSNKVTEKGKDVELRCDPISGHTALYWYRQSLGQGLEFLIYFQGNSAPDKSGLPSDRFSAERTGGSVSTLTIQRTQQEDSAVYLCASSLDGGTEAFFGQGTRLTVV.

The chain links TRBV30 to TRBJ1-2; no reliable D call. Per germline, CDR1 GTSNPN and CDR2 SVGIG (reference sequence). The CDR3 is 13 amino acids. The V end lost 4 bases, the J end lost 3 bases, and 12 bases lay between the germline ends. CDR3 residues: CAWMTGPDYGYTF. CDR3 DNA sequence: TGTGCCTGGATGACCGGGCCGGACTATGGCTACACCTTC.

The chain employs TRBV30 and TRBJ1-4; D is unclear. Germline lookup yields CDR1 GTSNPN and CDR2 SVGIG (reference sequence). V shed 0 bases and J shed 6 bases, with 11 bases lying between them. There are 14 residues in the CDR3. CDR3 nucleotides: TGTGCCTGGAGTGTAAGCCCAGGAGATGAAAAACTGTTTTTT. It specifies CAWSVSPGDEKLFF.

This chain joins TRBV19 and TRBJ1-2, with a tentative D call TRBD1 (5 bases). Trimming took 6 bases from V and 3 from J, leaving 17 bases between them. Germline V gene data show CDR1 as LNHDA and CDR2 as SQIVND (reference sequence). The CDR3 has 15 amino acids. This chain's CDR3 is CASRKLGGGDYGYTF. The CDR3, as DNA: TGTGCCAGTAGAAAACTCGGGGGAGGGGACTATGGCTACACCTTC. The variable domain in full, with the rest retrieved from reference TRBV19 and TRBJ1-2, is DGGITQSPKYLFRKEGQNVTLSCEQNLNHDAMYWYRQDPGQGLRLIYYSQIVNDFQKGDIAEGYSVSREKKESFPLTVTSAQKNPTAFYLCASRKLGGGDYGYTFGSGTRLTVV.

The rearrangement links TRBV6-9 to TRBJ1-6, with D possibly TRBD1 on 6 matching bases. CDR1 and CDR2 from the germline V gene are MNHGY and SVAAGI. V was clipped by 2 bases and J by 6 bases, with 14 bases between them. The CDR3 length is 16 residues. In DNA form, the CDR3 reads TGTGCCAGCAGTTATAAAAGGACAGCGAGTAATTCACCCCTCCACTTT. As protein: CASSYKRTASNSPLHF.

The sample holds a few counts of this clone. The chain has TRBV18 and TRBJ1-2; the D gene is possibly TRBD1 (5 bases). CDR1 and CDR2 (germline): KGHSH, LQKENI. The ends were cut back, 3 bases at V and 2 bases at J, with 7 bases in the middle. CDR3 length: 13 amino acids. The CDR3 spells CASSPRVNYGYTF. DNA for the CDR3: TGTGCCAGCTCACCCAGGGTAAACTATGGCTACACCTTC.

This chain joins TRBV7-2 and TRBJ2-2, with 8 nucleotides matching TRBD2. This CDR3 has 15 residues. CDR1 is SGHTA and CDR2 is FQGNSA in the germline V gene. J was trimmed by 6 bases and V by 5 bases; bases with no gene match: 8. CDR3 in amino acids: CASSTGLGDAGELFF. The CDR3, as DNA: TGTGCCAGCAGCACGGGACTAGGTGACGCCGGGGAGCTGTTTTTT.

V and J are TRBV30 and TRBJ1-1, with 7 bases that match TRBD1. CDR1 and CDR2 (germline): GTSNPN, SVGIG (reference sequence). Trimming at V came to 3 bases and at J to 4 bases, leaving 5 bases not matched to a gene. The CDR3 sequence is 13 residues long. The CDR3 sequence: CAWRYRGVTEAFF. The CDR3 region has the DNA TGTGCCTGGAGGTACAGGGGTGTCACTGAAGCTTTCTTT. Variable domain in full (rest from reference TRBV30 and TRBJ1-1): SQTIHQWPATLVQPVGSPLSLECTVEGTSNPNLYWYRQAAGRGLQLLFYSVGIGQISSEVPQNLSASRPQDRQFILSSKKLLLSDSGFYLCAWRYRGVTEAFFGQGTRLTVV.

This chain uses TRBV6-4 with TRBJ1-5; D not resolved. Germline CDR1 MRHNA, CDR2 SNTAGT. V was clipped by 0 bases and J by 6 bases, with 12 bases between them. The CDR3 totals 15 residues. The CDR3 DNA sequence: TGTGCCAGCAGTGACTCTGCGGGAGCGGCTCAGCCCCAGCATTTT. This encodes CASSDSAGAAQPQHF.

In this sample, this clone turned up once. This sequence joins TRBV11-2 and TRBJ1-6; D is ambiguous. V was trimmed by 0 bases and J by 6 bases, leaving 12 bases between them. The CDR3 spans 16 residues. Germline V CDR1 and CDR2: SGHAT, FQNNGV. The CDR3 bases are TGTGCCAGCAGCTTAGAGCCGGGATCGAGTAATTCACCCCTCCACTTT. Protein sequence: CASSLEPGSSNSPLHF.

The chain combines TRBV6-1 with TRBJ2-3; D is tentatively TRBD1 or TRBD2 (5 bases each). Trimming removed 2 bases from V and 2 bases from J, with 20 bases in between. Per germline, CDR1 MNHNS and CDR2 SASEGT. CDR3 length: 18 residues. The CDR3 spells CASSEKGETARLTDTQYF. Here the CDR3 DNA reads TGTGCCAGCAGTGAAAAAGGGGAGACAGCCCGGCTCACAGATACGCAGTATTTT.

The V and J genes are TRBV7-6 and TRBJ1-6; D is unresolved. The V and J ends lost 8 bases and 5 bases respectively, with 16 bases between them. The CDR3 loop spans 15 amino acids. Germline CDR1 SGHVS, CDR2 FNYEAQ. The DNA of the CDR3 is TGTGCCAGCGCCATAAACGAAGCCGATAATTCACCCCTCCACTTT. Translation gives CASAINEADNSPLHF.

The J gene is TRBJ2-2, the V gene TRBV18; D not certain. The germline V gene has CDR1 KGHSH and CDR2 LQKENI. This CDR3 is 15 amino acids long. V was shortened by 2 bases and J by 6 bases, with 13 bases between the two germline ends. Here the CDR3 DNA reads TGTGCCAGCTCACCAACCTGGGATGTATCCGGGGAGCTGTTTTTT. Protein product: CASSPTWDVSGELFF.

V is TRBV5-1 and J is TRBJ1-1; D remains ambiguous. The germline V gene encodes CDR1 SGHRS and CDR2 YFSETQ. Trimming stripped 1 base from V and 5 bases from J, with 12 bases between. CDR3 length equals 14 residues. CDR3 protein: CASSLSPLKTEAFF. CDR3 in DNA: TGCGCCAGCAGCTTGTCCCCACTTAAGACTGAAGCTTTCTTT. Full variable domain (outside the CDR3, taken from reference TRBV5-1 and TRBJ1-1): KAGVTQTPRYLIKTRGQQVTLSCSPISGHRSVSWYQQTPGQGLQFLFEYFSETQRNKGNFPGRFSGRQFSNSRSEMNVSTLELGDSALYLCASSLSPLKTEAFFGQGTRLTVV.

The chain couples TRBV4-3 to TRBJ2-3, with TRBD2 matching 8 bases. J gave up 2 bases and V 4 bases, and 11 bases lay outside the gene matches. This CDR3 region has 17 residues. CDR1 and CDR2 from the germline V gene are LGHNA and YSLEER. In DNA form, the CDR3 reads TGCGCCAGCAGCCCCCGTGAGGCGGGGGGAATCACAGATACGCAGTATTTT. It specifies CASSPREAGGITDTQYF.

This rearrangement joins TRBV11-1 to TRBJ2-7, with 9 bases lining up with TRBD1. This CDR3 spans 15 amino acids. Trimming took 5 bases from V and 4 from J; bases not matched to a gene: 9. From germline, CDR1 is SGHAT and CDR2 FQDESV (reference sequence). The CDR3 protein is CASSEGTGYRYEQYF. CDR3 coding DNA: TGTGCCAGCAGCGAAGGGACAGGGTATCGGTACGAGCAGTACTTC.

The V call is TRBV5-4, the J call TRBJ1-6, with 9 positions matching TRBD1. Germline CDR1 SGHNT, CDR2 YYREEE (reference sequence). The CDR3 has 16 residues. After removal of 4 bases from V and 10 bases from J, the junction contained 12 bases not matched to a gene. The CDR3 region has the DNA TGTGCCAGCAGCCAGGGACAGGGACGATTAGGATCACCCCTCCACTTT. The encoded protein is CASSQGQGRLGSPLHF.